This T cell receptor (beta chain) was sequenced for a study of cytomegalovirus exposure and HLA in healthy donors. CDR1 and CDR2 (germline): SEHNR, FQNEAQ (reference sequence). There are 14 residues in the CDR3. This clone was seen just once. The antigen remains unidentified. Its ends do not fully match the called genes, so a read error is possible. Study conclusions and caveats: Associated with HLA alleles at 0.05 false discovery rate in a later analysis were 17,000 or so TCR beta sequences. In vitro work confirmed that a few CMV-associated chains recognize CMV antigens. An analysis done earlier found most TCR beta V segments productive about 87% or about 30% of the time.

Likely unrecorded immune exposures existed in these nominally healthy donors. PCR used 60 Vbeta primers and 13 Jbeta primers. Repertoires were generated with immunoSEQ multiplex PCR, while TCRdb's copy carries only in-frame clones and drops some. The repertoire has more than 200,000 clones, approximately 70% of them found once; the top ten carry 2.6%. V is TRBV7-9 and J is TRBJ1-5; 7 bases agree with TRBD1. The sequenced sample consisted of PBMCs. The receptor's source is a man aged 35 to 55 in good health and CMV-seropositive. CDR3 loop: CSSSLQGSDQPQHF. CDR3 DNA sequence: TGTTCCAGCAGCTTACAGGGGTCGGATCAGCCCCAGCATTTT.